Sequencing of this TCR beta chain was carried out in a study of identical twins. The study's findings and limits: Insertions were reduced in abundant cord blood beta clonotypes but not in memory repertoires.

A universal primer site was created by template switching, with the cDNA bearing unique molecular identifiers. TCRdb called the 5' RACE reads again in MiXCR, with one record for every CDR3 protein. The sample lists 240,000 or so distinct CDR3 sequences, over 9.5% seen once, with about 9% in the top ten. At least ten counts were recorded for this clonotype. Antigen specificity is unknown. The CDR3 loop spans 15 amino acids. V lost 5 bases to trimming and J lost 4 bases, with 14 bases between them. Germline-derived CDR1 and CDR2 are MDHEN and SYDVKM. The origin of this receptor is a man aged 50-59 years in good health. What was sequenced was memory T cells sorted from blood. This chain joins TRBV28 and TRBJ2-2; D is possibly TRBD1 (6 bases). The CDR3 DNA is TGTGCCAGCAGTCCCCCCGGACAGCTCACCGGGGAGCTGTTTTTT. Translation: CASSPPGQLTGELFF.